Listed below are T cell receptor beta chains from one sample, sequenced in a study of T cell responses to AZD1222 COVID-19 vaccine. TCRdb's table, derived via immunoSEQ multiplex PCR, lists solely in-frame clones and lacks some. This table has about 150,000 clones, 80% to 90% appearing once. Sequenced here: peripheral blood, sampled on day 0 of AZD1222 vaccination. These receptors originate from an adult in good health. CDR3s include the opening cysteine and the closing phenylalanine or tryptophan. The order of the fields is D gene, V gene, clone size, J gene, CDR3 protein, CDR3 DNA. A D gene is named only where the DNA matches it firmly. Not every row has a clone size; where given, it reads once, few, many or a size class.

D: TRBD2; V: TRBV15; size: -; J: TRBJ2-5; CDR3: CATSRGAAGGETQYF; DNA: TGTGCCACCAGCAGAGGGGCAGCGGGAGGGGAGACCCAGTACTTC
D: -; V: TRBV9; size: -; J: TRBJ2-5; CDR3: CASSVASGETQYF; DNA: TGTGCCAGCAGCGTAGCTAGTGGCGAGACCCAGTACTTC
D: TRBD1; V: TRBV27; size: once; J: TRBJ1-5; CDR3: CASSSRQGREPQHF; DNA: TGTGCCAGCAGTTCACGACAGGGCAGGGAGCCCCAGCATTTT
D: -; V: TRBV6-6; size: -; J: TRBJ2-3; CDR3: CATQSRGADTQYF; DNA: TGTGCCACCCAATCAAGAGGAGCAGATACGCAGTATTTT
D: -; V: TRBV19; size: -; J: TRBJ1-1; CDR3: CASSILPFGGTEAFF; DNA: TGTGCCAGTAGTATATTGCCCTTCGGGGGTACTGAAGCTTTCTTT
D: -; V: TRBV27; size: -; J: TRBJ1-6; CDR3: CASSARTHSPLHF; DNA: TGTGCCAGCAGTGCCCGGACTCATTCACCCCTCCACTTT
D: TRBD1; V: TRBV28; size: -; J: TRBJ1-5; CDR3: CASSADDRGSGRRNQPQHF; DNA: TGTGCCAGCAGTGCGGATGACAGGGGCTCCGGTCGCAGAAATCAGCCCCAGCATTTT
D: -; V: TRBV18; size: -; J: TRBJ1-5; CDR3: CASSPGTSLEQPQHF; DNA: TGTGCCAGCTCACCCGGGACTAGCTTAGAACAGCCCCAGCATTTT
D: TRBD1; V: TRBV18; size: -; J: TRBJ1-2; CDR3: CASSPQGNYGYTF; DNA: TGTGCCAGCTCTCCACAGGGGAATTATGGCTACACCTTC
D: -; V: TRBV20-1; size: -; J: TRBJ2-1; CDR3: CSASGERTTYNEQFF; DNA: TGCAGTGCTAGTGGGGAACGGACAACCTACAATGAGCAGTTCTTC
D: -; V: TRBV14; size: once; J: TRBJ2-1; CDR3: CASSQVWSYNEQFF; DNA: TGTGCCAGCAGCCAAGTGTGGTCCTACAATGAGCAGTTCTTC
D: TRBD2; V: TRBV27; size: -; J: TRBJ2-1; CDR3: CASSPRREAGIRGNEQFF; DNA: TGTGCCAGCAGTCCGAGGCGGGAGGCGGGGATAAGGGGCAATGAGCAGTTCTTC
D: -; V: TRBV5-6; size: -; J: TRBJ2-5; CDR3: CASSRVQTQETQYF; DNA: TGTGCCAGCAGCCGGGTACAGACCCAAGAGACCCAGTACTTC
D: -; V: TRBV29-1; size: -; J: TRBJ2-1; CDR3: CSSGLSSYNEQFF; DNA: TGCAGCTCTGGCCTCAGCTCCTACAATGAGCAGTTCTTC
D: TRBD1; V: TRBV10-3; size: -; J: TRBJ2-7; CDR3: CAISAGTGYSYEQYF; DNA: TGTGCCATCAGTGCCGGGACAGGCTACTCCTACGAGCAGTACTTC
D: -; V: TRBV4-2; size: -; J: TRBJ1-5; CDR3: CASSQTQVQGQPQHF; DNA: TGTGCCAGCAGCCAAACCCAGGTGCAGGGTCAGCCCCAGCATTTT
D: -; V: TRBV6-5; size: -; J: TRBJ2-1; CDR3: CASIAASSYNEQFF; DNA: TGTGCCAGTATAGCCGCCAGCTCCTACAATGAGCAGTTCTTC
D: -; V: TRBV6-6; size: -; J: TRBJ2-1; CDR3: CASRPRDGNEQFF; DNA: TGTGCCAGCAGACCCAGGGACGGCAATGAGCAGTTCTTC
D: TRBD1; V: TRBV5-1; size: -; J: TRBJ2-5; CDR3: CASTLTGAQETQYF; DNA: TGCGCCAGCACTTTGACAGGGGCTCAAGAGACCCAGTACTTC
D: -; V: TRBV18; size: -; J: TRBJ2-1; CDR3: CASSSDRLEQFF; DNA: TGTGCCAGCTCATCGGACCGCCTTGAGCAGTTCTTC
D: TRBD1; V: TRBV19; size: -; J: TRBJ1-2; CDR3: CAIRETGRDYGYTF; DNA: TGTGCCATCCGGGAGACAGGGCGAGACTATGGCTACACCTTC
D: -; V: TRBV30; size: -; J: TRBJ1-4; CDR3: CAWSVGFSAPTNEKLFF; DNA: TGTGCCTGGAGTGTCGGTTTCTCTGCCCCAACTAATGAAAAACTGTTTTTT
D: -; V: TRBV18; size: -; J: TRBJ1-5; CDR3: CASSWDKNQPQHF; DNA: TGTGCCAGCTCTTGGGACAAAAATCAGCCCCAGCATTTT
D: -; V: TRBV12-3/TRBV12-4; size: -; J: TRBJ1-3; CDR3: CASSRNTIYF; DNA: TGTGCCAGCAGTCGTAACACCATATATTTT
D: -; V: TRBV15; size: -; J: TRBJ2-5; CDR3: CATSTQAGSQETQYF; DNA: TGTGCCACCAGCACCCAGGCGGGATCCCAAGAGACCCAGTACTTC
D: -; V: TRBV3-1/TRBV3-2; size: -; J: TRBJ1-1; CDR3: CASSQGAAQGTEAFF; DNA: TGTGCCAGCAGCCAAGGTGCGGCTCAGGGGACTGAAGCTTTCTTT
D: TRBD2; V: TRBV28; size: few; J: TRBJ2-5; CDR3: CASGRGVGQETQYF; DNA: TGTGCCAGCGGGCGGGGGGTTGGACAAGAGACCCAGTACTTC
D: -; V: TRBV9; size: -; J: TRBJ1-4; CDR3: CASSVTGGVEKLFF; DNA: TGTGCCAGCAGCGTAACCGGGGGAGTTGAAAAACTGTTTTTT
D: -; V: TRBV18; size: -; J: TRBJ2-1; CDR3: CASSPGAAGEGDEQFF; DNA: TGTGCCAGCTCCCCAGGGGCTGCAGGGGAAGGCGATGAGCAGTTCTTC
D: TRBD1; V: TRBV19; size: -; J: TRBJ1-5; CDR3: CASRPQDRGSNQPQHF; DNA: TGTGCCAGTAGGCCCCAGGACAGGGGAAGCAATCAGCCCCAGCATTTT
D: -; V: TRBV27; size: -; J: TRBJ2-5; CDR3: CASSPNAGQETQYF; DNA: TGTGCCAGCAGTCCGAACGCAGGGCAAGAGACCCAGTACTTC
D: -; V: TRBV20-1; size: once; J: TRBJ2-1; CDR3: CSASPFWGDLAYNEQFF; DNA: TGCAGTGCTAGTCCATTTTGGGGGGACCTCGCCTACAATGAGCAGTTCTTC
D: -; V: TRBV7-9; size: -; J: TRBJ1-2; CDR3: CASSLATDTSNYGYTF; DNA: TGTGCCAGCAGCTTAGCGACGGACACCTCTAACTATGGCTACACCTTC
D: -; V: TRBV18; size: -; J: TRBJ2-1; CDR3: CASSVALYNNEQFF; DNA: TGTGCCAGCTCAGTGGCCCTATACAACAATGAGCAGTTCTTC
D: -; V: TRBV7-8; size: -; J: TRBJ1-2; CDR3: CASTYNFGETDGYTF; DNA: TGTGCCAGCACATATAATTTCGGGGAGACAGATGGCTACACCTTC
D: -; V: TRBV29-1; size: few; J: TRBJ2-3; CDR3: CSASGQSHPDTQYF; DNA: TGCAGCGCTTCGGGACAATCCCATCCAGATACGCAGTATTTT
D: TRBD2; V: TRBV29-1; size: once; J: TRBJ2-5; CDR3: CSVALYTGGSQETQYF; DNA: TGCAGCGTTGCCTTGTATACCGGGGGGTCTCAAGAGACCCAGTACTTC
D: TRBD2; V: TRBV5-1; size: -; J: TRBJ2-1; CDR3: CASSLWGTSNNEQFF; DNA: TGCGCCAGCAGCTTGTGGGGGACTAGTAACAATGAGCAGTTCTTC
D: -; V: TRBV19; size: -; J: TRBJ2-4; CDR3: CASSISYVFGKNIQYF; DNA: TGTGCCAGTAGTATATCGTACGTTTTTGGCAAAAACATTCAGTACTTC
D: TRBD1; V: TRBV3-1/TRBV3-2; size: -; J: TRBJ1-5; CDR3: CASSQGGQGDLQPQHF; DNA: TGTGCCAGCAGCCAAGGGGGACAGGGGGATCTTCAGCCCCAGCATTTT
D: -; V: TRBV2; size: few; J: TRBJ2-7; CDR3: CASSEAGSAVLLF; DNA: TGTGCCAGCAGTGAAGCTGGCTCGGCAGTCCTCCTCTTC
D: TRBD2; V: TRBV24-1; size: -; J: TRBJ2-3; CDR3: CATSDSYLAGSDTQYF; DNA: TGTGCCACCAGTGATTCATACCTAGCGGGATCAGATACGCAGTATTTT
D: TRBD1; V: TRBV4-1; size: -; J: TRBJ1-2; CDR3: CASSRGSGGRDYGYTF; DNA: TGCGCCAGCAGCCGGGGATCAGGGGGCCGGGACTATGGCTACACCTTC
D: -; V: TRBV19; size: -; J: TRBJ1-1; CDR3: CASSILDSNTEAFF; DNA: TGTGCCAGTAGTATCCTGGACAGTAACACTGAAGCTTTCTTT
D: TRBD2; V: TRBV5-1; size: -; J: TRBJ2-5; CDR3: CASSLGLAASQGTQYF; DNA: TGCGCCAGCAGCCTGGGACTAGCGGCCTCCCAGGGGACCCAGTACTTC
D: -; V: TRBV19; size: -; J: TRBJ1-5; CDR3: CASSIDWGWSNQPQHF; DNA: TGTGCCAGTAGTATAGATTGGGGTTGGAGCAATCAGCCCCAGCATTTT
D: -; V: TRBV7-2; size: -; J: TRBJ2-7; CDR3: CASSTGLLYEQYF; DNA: TGTGCCAGCAGCACGGGACTGCTATACGAGCAGTACTTC
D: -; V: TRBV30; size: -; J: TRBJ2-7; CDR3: CACLTAGGYEQYF; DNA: TGTGCCTGCTTAACGGCCGGAGGGTACGAGCAGTACTTC
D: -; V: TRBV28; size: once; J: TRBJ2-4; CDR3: CASQDGDILAKNIQYF; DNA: TGTGCCAGTCAGGACGGGGACATTTTAGCCAAAAACATTCAGTACTTC
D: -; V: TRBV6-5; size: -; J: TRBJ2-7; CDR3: CASTSSPGVGEQYF; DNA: TGTGCCAGCACCTCCTCACCCGGGGTGGGGGAGCAGTACTTC
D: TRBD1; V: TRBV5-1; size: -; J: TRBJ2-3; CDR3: CASSPTGAASTDTQYF; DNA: TGCGCCAGCAGCCCTACAGGGGCTGCAAGCACAGATACGCAGTATTTT
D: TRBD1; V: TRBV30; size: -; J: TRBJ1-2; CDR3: CAWRNDRAGYGYTF; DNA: TGTGCCTGGAGGAATGACAGGGCGGGCTATGGCTACACCTTC
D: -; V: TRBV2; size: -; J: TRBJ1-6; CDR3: CASSYRVYNSPLHF; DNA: TGTGCCAGCAGTTACAGGGTCTACAATTCACCCCTCCACTTT
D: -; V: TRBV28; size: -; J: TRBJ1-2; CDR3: CASRSQSSGGDGYTF; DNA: TGTGCCAGCAGATCACAGTCCTCGGGGGGGGATGGCTACACCTTC
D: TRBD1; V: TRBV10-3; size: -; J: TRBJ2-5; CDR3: CAISDPTGAQETQYF; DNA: TGTGCCATCAGTGACCCCACAGGGGCACAAGAGACCCAGTACTTC
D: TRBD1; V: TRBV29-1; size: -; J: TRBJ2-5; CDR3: CSVEVIQGVGETQYF; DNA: TGCAGCGTTGAAGTAATACAGGGGGTAGGGGAGACCCAGTACTTC
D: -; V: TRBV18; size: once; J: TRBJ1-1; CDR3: CASSPRPNTEAFF; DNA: TGTGCCAGCTCACCAAGGCCCAACACTGAAGCTTTCTTT
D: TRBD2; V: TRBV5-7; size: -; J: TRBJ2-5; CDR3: CASSLSPGGQETQYF; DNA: TGTGCCAGCAGCTTGTCCCCGGGGGGGCAAGAGACCCAGTACTTC